This is a list of T cell receptor beta chains from one sample in a study of blood T cell repertoires in COVID-19. Produced via immunoSEQ multiplex PCR; TCRdb's table is partial and in-frame only. The data show about 240,000 clones, about 86% seen once. Sequenced: PBMCs or T cells enriched from blood (not recorded which). These receptors were collected from a woman between 40 and 55 years old with acute COVID-19. Each CDR3 is given with its conserved first and last residue. A D gene is named only where the DNA matches it firmly. Expanded clones are given a class, and other clones once, few, many or no size at all.

v_gene	j_gene	abundance	len	d_gene	CDR3aa	CDR3nt
TRBV30	TRBJ1-3	few	13	-	CAWSEYRGNTIYF	TGTGCCTGGAGTGAATACAGGGGAAACACCATATATTTT
TRBV3-1/TRBV3-2	TRBJ2-7	-	14	TRBD2	CASSQRTSVYEQYF	TGTGCCAGCAGCCAGCGGACTAGCGTTTACGAGCAGTACTTC
TRBV7-2	TRBJ1-2	-	13	-	CASSLTRNYGYTF	TGTGCCAGCAGCTTGACTCGGAACTATGGCTACACCTTC
TRBV6-1	TRBJ2-7	few	12	-	CASSEGRGEQYF	TGTGCCAGCAGTGAAGGCAGGGGCGAGCAGTACTTC
TRBV7-8	TRBJ2-5	-	16	-	CASSPIAGHSQETQYF	TGTGCCAGCAGCCCTATCGCAGGACATTCCCAAGAGACCCAGTACTTC
TRBV7-8	TRBJ2-5	-	14	TRBD2	CASSNGLASETQYF	TGTGCCAGCAGCAATGGACTAGCCTCAGAGACCCAGTACTTC
TRBV2	TRBJ2-7	-	15	TRBD2	CASSGLLAASYEQYF	TGTGCCAGCAGTGGCCTACTAGCGGCCTCCTACGAGCAGTACTTC
TRBV5-5	TRBJ2-7	-	17	TRBD2	CASSLGLAGVDSYEQYF	TGTGCCAGCAGCTTGGGCTTAGCGGGAGTTGACTCCTACGAGCAGTACTTC
TRBV7-9	TRBJ1-1	-	10	-	CASYRVRAFF	TGTGCCAGCTACCGGGTTAGAGCTTTCTTT
TRBV6-1	TRBJ2-7	-	17	TRBD2	CASSETGTSRSSYEQYF	TGTGCCAGCAGTGAAACCGGGACTAGCAGGAGCTCCTACGAGCAGTACTTC
TRBV4-1	TRBJ1-2	-	14	-	CASSQLTVNYGYTF	TGCGCCAGCAGCCAATTGACAGTTAACTATGGCTACACCTTC
TRBV2	TRBJ2-1	-	17	TRBD2	CASSESETSGRYNEQFF	TGTGCCAGCAGTGAATCCGAGACTAGCGGGAGGTACAATGAGCAGTTCTTC
TRBV11-2	TRBJ1-3	-	17	-	CASSLAGTQLGGNTIYF	TGTGCCAGCAGCCTAGCCGGGACTCAATTAGGAGGAAACACCATATATTTT
TRBV5-1	TRBJ1-4	-	15	-	CASSFRAGIGEKLFF	TGCGCCAGCAGCTTCAGGGCAGGGATCGGAGAAAAACTGTTTTTT
TRBV6-5	TRBJ1-1	-	12	-	CATAGWDTEAFF	TGTGCCACTGCGGGGTGGGACACTGAAGCTTTCTTT
TRBV25-1	TRBJ1-5	-	16	TRBD1	CASSDSGTGRHQPQHF	TGTGCCAGCAGTGACAGTGGGACAGGGCGCCATCAGCCCCAGCATTTT
TRBV7-9	TRBJ2-7	-	16	TRBD1	CASSSPTDRDVYEQYF	TGTGCCAGCAGCTCCCCGACGGACAGGGATGTCTACGAGCAGTACTTC
TRBV2	TRBJ2-5	once	14	TRBD1	CASTWGQGGYDQYF	TGTGCCAGCACGTGGGGACAGGGGGGGTACGACCAGTACTTC
TRBV15	TRBJ2-7	-	16	TRBD2	CATSSSFSGIIYEQYF	TGTGCCACCAGCAGTAGTTTTAGCGGGATCATCTACGAGCAGTACTTC
TRBV5-6	TRBJ2-3	-	16	-	CASSPRTAASTDTQYF	TGTGCCAGCAGCCCCCGGACAGCGGCTAGCACAGATACGCAGTATTTT
TRBV10-2	TRBJ2-7	-	14	TRBD2	CASRTLAGAYEQYF	TGCGCCAGCAGGACCTTAGCGGGAGCCTACGAGCAGTACTTC
TRBV7-9	TRBJ1-6	-	14	-	CASSLGGFGSPLHF	TGTGCCAGCAGCTTAGGAGGGTTCGGTTCACCCCTCCACTTT
TRBV6-5	TRBJ1-2	once	14	-	CASRGGIDRIGYTF	TGTGCCAGCAGGGGGGGGATAGACAGGATTGGCTACACCTTC
TRBV7-3	TRBJ2-3	once	15	-	CASSQNPGDTDTQYF	TGTGCCAGCAGCCAGAACCCGGGGGACACAGATACGCAGTATTTT
TRBV2	TRBJ2-2	-	14	-	CASIGGSNTGELFF	TGTGCCAGCATTGGCGGGTCGAACACCGGGGAGCTGTTTTTT
TRBV29-1	TRBJ1-4	once	14	TRBD1	CSVDSGQGNEKLFF	TGCAGCGTTGACTCGGGACAGGGAAATGAAAAACTGTTTTTT
TRBV9	TRBJ2-1	-	15	TRBD2	CASSSDLAVNNEQFF	TGTGCCAGCAGCTCTGACCTAGCGGTCAACAATGAGCAGTTCTTC
TRBV5-1	TRBJ1-2	-	16	-	CASSLGVAGANYGYTF	TGCGCCAGCAGCTTGGGGGTGGCAGGGGCGAACTATGGCTACACCTTC
TRBV4-1	TRBJ2-1	-	16	TRBD2	CASSHLAGVGYNEQFF	TGCGCCAGCAGCCATTTAGCGGGAGTAGGCTACAATGAGCAGTTCTTC
TRBV10-2	TRBJ1-2	-	15	-	CASSPRLHLADGYTF	TGCGCCAGCAGTCCCAGACTCCACCTGGCGGATGGCTACACCTTC
TRBV6-4	TRBJ2-1	once	14	-	CASKGPLSYNEQFF	TGTGCCAGCAAGGGGCCCCTCTCCTACAATGAGCAGTTCTTC
TRBV5-5	TRBJ1-1	-	12	-	CASSLVLAEAFF	TGTGCCAGCAGCTTGGTACTGGCTGAAGCTTTCTTT
TRBV12-3/TRBV12-4	TRBJ1-2	-	13	TRBD1	CASSLAAGGGYTF	TGTGCCAGCAGTTTAGCGGCAGGGGGTGGCTACACCTTC
TRBV30	TRBJ2-1	-	15	TRBD2	CAWSVGLAGNNEQFF	TGTGCCTGGAGTGTAGGTCTAGCGGGAAACAATGAGCAGTTCTTC
TRBV5-5	TRBJ1-5	-	13	-	CASSRTDNQPQHF	TGTGCCAGCAGCAGGACAGATAATCAGCCCCAGCATTTT
TRBV9	TRBJ1-2	-	13	TRBD1	CASSRGQGAGYTF	TGTGCCAGCAGCAGAGGACAGGGGGCCGGCTACACCTTC
TRBV7-9	TRBJ2-7	-	18	-	CASSPKSPLAGPSYEQYF	TGTGCCAGCAGCCCCAAATCGCCCCTGGCGGGACCCTCCTACGAGCAGTACTTC
TRBV2	TRBJ2-7	-	16	TRBD2	CASSDRLAGGLYEQYF	TGTGCCAGCAGTGATCGACTAGCGGGGGGACTCTACGAGCAGTACTTC
TRBV29-1	TRBJ1-1	-	13	TRBD1	CSVVAGGLTEAFF	TGCAGCGTTGTGGCAGGGGGTCTCACTGAAGCTTTCTTT
TRBV11-2	TRBJ2-7	-	15	TRBD2	CASSPSGRASYEQYF	TGTGCCAGCAGCCCTAGCGGGAGGGCCTCCTACGAGCAGTACTTC
TRBV29-1	TRBJ1-6	few	14	TRBD1	CSVAQGSYNSPLHF	TGCAGCGTTGCACAGGGGTCCTATAATTCACCCCTCCACTTT
TRBV9	TRBJ2-3	once	15	TRBD2	CASSQTTSGTDTQYF	TGTGCCAGCAGTCAAACTACTAGCGGCACAGATACGCAGTATTTT
TRBV10-3	TRBJ1-6	-	14	-	CAISGGHLNSPLHF	TGTGCCATCAGTGGCGGACACTTAAATTCACCCCTCCACTTT
TRBV7-9	TRBJ2-3	-	17	TRBD2	CASSFVSGTSGTDTQYF	TGTGCCAGCAGCTTTGTCTCCGGGACTAGCGGCACAGATACGCAGTATTTT
TRBV10-3	TRBJ2-5	-	14	-	CAISGAGEQETQYF	TGTGCCATCAGTGGAGCGGGTGAGCAAGAGACCCAGTACTTC
TRBV7-2	TRBJ1-1	-	13	-	CASSVSGNTEAFF	TGTGCCAGCAGCGTCTCAGGGAACACTGAAGCTTTCTTT
TRBV5-4	TRBJ2-3	-	15	-	CASSPTGYERDTQYF	TGTGCCAGCAGCCCCACAGGGTATGAGCGCGATACGCAGTATTTT
TRBV6-5	TRBJ1-2	once	12	-	CASSPRDYGYTF	TGTGCCAGCAGTCCTAGAGACTATGGCTACACCTTC
TRBV6-1	TRBJ2-2	-	16	-	CASSEVLGGRTGELFF	TGTGCCAGCAGTGAGGTCTTGGGAGGTCGCACCGGGGAGCTGTTTTTT
TRBV10-2	TRBJ2-7	-	13	-	CASSDEASYEQYF	TGCGCCAGCAGTGATGAAGCTTCCTACGAGCAGTACTTC
TRBV6-5	TRBJ1-5	-	15	-	CASSYGRGANQPQHF	TGTGCCAGCAGTTATGGCAGGGGTGCCAATCAGCCCCAGCATTTT
TRBV29-1	TRBJ1-1	-	12	-	CSVRGASTEAFF	TGCAGCGTTCGGGGGGCGAGCACTGAAGCTTTCTTT
TRBV2	TRBJ1-6	-	15	TRBD1	CASTLTGQGNSPLHF	TGTGCCAGCACCCTGACGGGACAGGGTAATTCACCCCTCCACTTT
TRBV28	TRBJ1-2	-	15	TRBD1	CASRHSTGGDGGYTF	TGTGCCAGCAGGCACTCGACAGGGGGCGACGGTGGCTACACCTTC
TRBV19	TRBJ1-1	-	15	-	CASSIDPQPNTEAFF	TGTGCCAGTAGTATAGATCCACAACCGAACACTGAAGCTTTCTTT